This T cell receptor beta chain was observed in a study of blood T cell repertoires in COVID-19. Turning to the study itself: The United States, Italy and Spain provided the acute and convalescent COVID-19 samples.

The assay was immunoSEQ multiplex PCR, and TCRdb's table has in-frame clones only and misses some. The sample has tens of thousands of clones; 90% are singletons. The CDR3 runs 17 residues. The V gene's germline CDR1 is SGHTS and CDR2 YDEGEE. The V gene end was trimmed by 0 bases and the J gene end by 5 bases; junction bases not matched to a gene: 11. The clonotype comes from a woman of 80 years or more with acute or convalescent COVID-19. The chain is built from TRBV5-8 and TRBJ2-5; TRBD1 matches at 9 bases. Sequenced input: peripheral blood. CDR3 protein: CASSLGSTGGRRETQYF. The CDR3 nucleotides read TGTGCCAGCAGCTTGGGATCAACAGGGGGCAGACGGGAGACCCAGTACTTC.